These 8 T cell receptor beta chains share one sample of origin, sequenced in a study of T cell repertoires in cytomegalovirus infection (dated by TCRdb to between 2018 and 2021). TCRdb names Illumina HiSeq 1500 as the instrument used. TCRdb reworked the public reads: Q25 trimming with fastp, MiXCR clone assembly, productive beta chains retained. Merged by CDR3 protein, the rows form single entries marked with the most common genes and DNA. In this sample the table shows 700,000 to 900,000 distinct CDR3 sequences, almost 30% of which occur a single time. The ten largest clonotypes hold around 14% of the sample. Their cognate antigens are unknown. This specimen's treatment or condition label, per the study, means: in vitro stimulation with specific CMV peptide epitopes to enrich CMV-specific T cells. Sequenced here: cultured CD8+ T cells from PBMCs, sampled from culture after CMV antigen stimulation. These TCRs come from a human donor in good health (CMV status not recorded). Some clones in this sample may be carry-over from other donors' samples.

This clonotype was seen more than once but under ten times. The V and J genes are TRBV5-5 and TRBJ2-7; no clear D gene. The V and J ends lost 2 bases and 4 bases respectively, with 7 bases between them. Germline V gives CDR1 SGHKS, CDR2 YYEKEE (reference sequence). This CDR3 has 12 residues. The CDR3 here is CASSLQIYEQYV. In nucleotides, the CDR3 is TGTGCCAGCAGCTTACAGATTTACGAGCAGTACGTC.

The J gene is TRBJ2-2, the V gene TRBV7-9; tentative D call: TRBD2 (6 bases). The ends were cut back, 1 base at V and 2 bases at J, with 14 bases in the middle. CDR3 length: 17 residues. Germline CDR1 SEHNR, CDR2 FQNEAQ (reference sequence). The CDR3 coding sequence is TGTGCCAGCAGCTTAGAATATGGGACTCTCAACACCGGGGAGCTGTTTTTT. Its protein is CASSLEYGTLNTGELFF.

The chain carries TRBV27 and TRBJ2-3, with 11 nucleotides matching TRBD2. This CDR3 comprises 16 residues. CDR1 is MNHEY, CDR2 SMNVEV, per germline (reference sequence). With V trimmed by 2 bases and J by 4 bases, 5 bases remained unmatched. DNA for the CDR3: TGTGCCAGCAGTTTACTTAGCGGGGGGGCCCCAGATACGCAGTATTTT. Protein product: CASSLLSGGAPDTQYF.

The CDR3 DNA is TGTGCCAGCAGTTGGACTTATTCAGATACGCAGTATTTT. This translates into CASSWTYSDTQYF. The genes are TRBV12-3 or TRBV12-4 and TRBJ2-3; TRBD2 is a possible D gene (5 bases). Trimming removed 4 bases from V and 4 bases from J, with 9 bases in between. The CDR3 covers 13 residues.

The sample holds many counts of this clonotype. The genes are TRBV7-8 and TRBJ2-1; 15 positions agree with TRBD2. The CDR3 is 17 amino acids. Germline V gene lookup returns CDR1 SGHVS and CDR2 FQNEAQ. Losses at the gene ends were 4 bases for V and 2 bases for J; bases not matched to a gene: 3. The CDR3 DNA follows: TGTGCCAGCAGCTGGGGACTAGCGGGGGGCCCCTACAATGAGCAGTTCTTC. This codes for CASSWGLAGGPYNEQFF.

The chain couples TRBV19 to TRBJ1-1, with a tentative D call TRBD1 (6 bases). The CDR3 runs to 15 residues. CDR1 and CDR2 from the germline V gene are LNHDA and SQIVND (reference sequence). Trimming shortened V by 3 bases and J by 1 base, and 12 bases separated the two germline ends. CDR3 protein: CASSIHDRRNTEAFF. CDR3 coding DNA: TGTGCCAGTAGTATCCACGACAGGCGGAACACTGAAGCTTTCTTT.

This clonotype was picked up a small number of times. V gene TRBV6-1 combines with J gene TRBJ2-1; 10 nucleotides agree with TRBD2. Per germline, CDR1 MNHNS and CDR2 SASEGT. Trimming cost V 0 bases and J 1 base; bases outside gene matches: 18. The CDR3 is made up of 22 amino acids. The CDR3 region is CASSEALLGLAGVIRSYNEQFF. The CDR3 DNA is TGTGCCAGCAGTGAAGCGCTTCTGGGGCTAGCGGGGGTTATACGATCCTACAATGAGCAGTTCTTC.

This clonotype turned up a few times. This chain links TRBV24-1 with TRBJ2-1; 10 bases are shared with TRBD1. Germline loops: CDR1 KGHDR, CDR2 SFDVKD. V trimming: 3 bases; J trimming: 8 bases; junction bases outside the gene matches: 6. This CDR3 is 15 amino acids long. The chain's CDR3 is CATSDRDRGSYEQFF. CDR3 sequence (DNA): TGTGCCACCAGTGATAGGGACAGGGGATCGTATGAGCAGTTCTTC.